The sequence of this T cell receptor beta chain was determined in a study of CDR3 diversity in severe acne (dated by TCRdb to the late 2010s). The library was produced with PCR. Instrument used: Illumina HiSeq 2000. In-frame beta chains were kept once TCRdb had trimmed the public reads at Q25 with fastp and called clones with MiXCR. Rows are unified per CDR3 protein, each entry keeping the most common DNA and genes. The sample table records about 100,000 distinct CDR3 sequences; roughly half of these occur just once. Roughly an eighth of the sample comes from the top ten. On this clonotype: The clone's antigen remains unknown. No base qualities exist here, and no much larger clone lies one base off it.

From the cysteine up to the phenylalanine, the CDR3 has a length of 15 residues. The retained sequence is limited to the CDR3, 45 bases, with the frame set at the first base. From a lookup of the germline V gene (reference sequence), CDR1 and CDR2 are DFQATT and SNEGSKA. The V end gives up 0 bases and the J end 3 bases, leaving 6 bases in the junction not matched to a gene. Recombination connected TRBV20-1 to TRBJ2-7; 9 bases in the middle match TRBD1. Sample: blood. This TCR was recovered from a male donor with acne. CDR3 sequence: CSAREPGQGIYEQYF. Here is the DNA: TGCAGTGCTAGAGAGCCGGGACAGGGAATCTACGAGCAGTACTTC.